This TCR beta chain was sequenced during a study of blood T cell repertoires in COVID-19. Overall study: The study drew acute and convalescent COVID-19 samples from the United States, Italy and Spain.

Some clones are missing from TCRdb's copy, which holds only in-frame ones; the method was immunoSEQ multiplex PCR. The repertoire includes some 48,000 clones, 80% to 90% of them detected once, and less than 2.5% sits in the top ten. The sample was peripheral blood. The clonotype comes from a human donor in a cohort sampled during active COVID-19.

CDR3 region: CASSLGYGGFTDTQYF. The CDR3 DNA reads TGTGCCAGCAGCTTAGGATACGGGGGATTCACAGATACGCAGTATTTT. The chain combines TRBV7-2 with TRBJ2-3; weak D call: TRBD2 (6 bases). In germline, CDR1 is SGHTA, CDR2 FQGNSA. Trimming removed 1 base at V and 2 bases at J, with 13 bases between. CDR3 length equals 16 residues.